The 5 T cell receptor beta chains given below trace back to one sample, sequenced in a study of cytomegalovirus exposure and HLA in healthy donors. The PCR ran on 60 Vbeta and 13 Jbeta primers. Profiled with immunoSEQ multiplex PCR; TCRdb holds only in-frame clones, not every one. This sample's table has roughly 78,000 clones. Material for sequencing was PBMCs. The source of these receptors is a man between 35 and 55 years old in good health and CMV-seronegative.

The chain joins TRBV5-1 to TRBJ2-1, with 11 bases lining up with TRBD2. CDR1 is SGHRS, CDR2 YFSETQ, per germline. Trimming at V came to 0 bases and at J to 8 bases, leaving 7 bases not matched to a gene. This CDR3 region has 16 residues. The CDR3 DNA sequence: TGCGCCAGCAGCTTGGTAATAGCGGGAGGGAGCGATGAGCAGTTCTTC. Translating it yields CASSLVIAGGSDEQFF.

This chain uses TRBV25-1 with TRBJ1-1; no clear D gene. The length of the CDR3 is 11 residues. Trimming removed 5 bases from V and 6 bases from J, with 7 bases in between. CDR1 MGHDK and CDR2 SYGVNS come from the germline V gene. The CDR3: CASSIQAEAFF. The CDR3 DNA is TGTGCCAGCAGTATCCAGGCTGAAGCTTTCTTT.

V usage is TRBV28 and J usage is TRBJ2-7, with 9 bases aligning to TRBD2. With V trimmed by 7 bases and J by 4 bases, 8 bases remained unmatched. Looked up from germline, CDR1 is MDHEN and CDR2 is SYDVKM. This CDR3 region has 14 residues. The CDR3, as DNA: TGTGCCAGCAATTCCGGGACTAGCAGATACGAGCAGTACTTC. The encoded protein is CASNSGTSRYEQYF.

The chain employs TRBV4-1 and TRBJ1-1; 11 bases agree with TRBD1. In germline, CDR1 is MGHRA, CDR2 YSYEKL. Unmatched junction bases numbered 11, after V lost 6 bases and J lost 11 bases. The CDR3 length is 14 residues. Written as DNA, the CDR3 is TGCGCCAGCAGGCGGGACAGGGGGACCACGATGGCTTTCTTT. It specifies CASRRDRGTTMAFF.

J is TRBJ2-7 and V is TRBV7-9; TRBD1 might be the D (6 bases). The V gene lost 2 bases and the J gene lost 5 bases, with 13 bases spanning the gap. The CDR3 length is 14 residues. The germline gives CDR1 SEHNR, CDR2 FQNEAQ (reference sequence). The CDR3 DNA is TGTGCCAGCAGCTTATTTAACAGGGACGACGAGCAGTACTTC. This codes for CASSLFNRDDEQYF. The whole variable domain, filled in from reference TRBV7-9 and TRBJ2-7, reads DTGVSQNPRHKITKRGQNVTFRCDPISEHNRLYWYRQTLGQGPEFLTYFQNEAQLEKSRLLSDRFSAERPKGSFSTLEIQRTEQGDSAMYLCASSLFNRDDEQYFGPGTRLTVT.